Below are 12 T cell receptor beta chains sequenced from a single sample in a study of OX40 agonist ivuxolimab in advanced cancers. Some clones are missing from TCRdb's copy, which holds only in-frame ones; the method was immunoSEQ multiplex PCR. The data contain tens of thousands of clones, more than 90% of them seen just once; the ten biggest clones take up roughly 0.6%. The sequencing used CD4+ or CD8+ T cells sorted from blood, collected in a trial of the OX40 agonist ivuxolimab. The source of these receptors is an adult with an advanced solid tumor such as melanoma, head and neck, liver or kidney cancer.

The rearrangement uses TRBV11-2 and TRBJ1-2; D uncertain. V was trimmed by 5 bases and J by 4 bases, leaving 8 bases between them. The length of the CDR3 is 12 residues. The V gene's germline CDR1 is SGHAT and CDR2 FQNNGV. CDR3 protein: CASSTLGYGYTF. The CDR3 DNA reads TGTGCCAGCAGCACACTGGGCTATGGCTACACCTTC. The full variable domain, with the rest looked up from reference TRBV11-2 and TRBJ1-2, is EAGVAQSPRYKIIEKRQSVAFWCNPISGHATLYWYQQILGQGPKLLIQFQNNGVVDDSQLPKDRFSAERLKGVDSTLKIQPAKLEDSAVYLCASSTLGYGYTFGSGTRLTVV.

The chain joins TRBV6-1 to TRBJ2-7; D call uncertain. The CDR3 has 14 amino acids. V shed 4 bases and J shed 1 base, with 11 bases lying between them. Germline CDR1 is MNHNS and CDR2 is SASEGT. The CDR3, as DNA: TGTGCCAGCAGTGTACCCAGTAAGTCCTACGAGCAGTACTTC. Translating gives CASSVPSKSYEQYF.

V is TRBV5-4 and J is TRBJ1-1; 9 bases line up with TRBD1. The V gene end was trimmed by 4 bases and the J gene end by 7 bases; junction bases not matched to a gene: 8. Germline values: CDR1 SGHNT, CDR2 YYREEE (reference sequence). The CDR3 has 14 amino acids. The CDR3 DNA sequence: TGTGCCAGCAGCGAACAGGGGGCTTATCGTGAAGCTTTCTTT. It is translated as CASSEQGAYREAFF.

The V call is TRBV2, the J call TRBJ2-4, with 8 bases that match TRBD1. V was pared by 7 bases and J by 0 bases, with 14 bases of the junction left unmatched. The CDR3 has 18 amino acids. Germline V gene data show CDR1 as SNHLY and CDR2 as FYNNEI. Here the CDR3 reads CASTGQGPGGIAKNIQYF. The CDR3 nucleotides are TGTGCCAGCACTGGACAGGGACCTGGTGGGATAGCCAAAAACATTCAGTACTTC.

The chain links TRBV18 to TRBJ2-2, with D uncertain. Germline V gene sequence: CDR1 KGHSH, CDR2 LQKENI. The V gene lost 3 bases and the J gene lost 9 bases, with 8 bases spanning the gap. CDR3 length equals 12 residues. The CDR3 nucleotides read TGTGCCAGCTCACCGATGGGCCGGGAGCTGTTTTTT. This translates into CASSPMGRELFF.

This chain links TRBV18 with TRBJ2-7, with 10 bases identical to TRBD2. The germline gives CDR1 KGHSH, CDR2 LQKENI. The ends lost 8 bases at V and 2 bases at J; junction bases unmatched: 3. The CDR3 is made up of 13 amino acids. The CDR3 nucleotides read TGTGCCAGCACTAGCGGGAACACCTACGAGCAGTACTTC. Encoded protein: CASTSGNTYEQYF.

The DNA for the CDR3 is TGTGCCAGTAGTTCTCGACAGACTAACTATGGCTACACCTTC. It yields the protein CASSSRQTNYGYTF. The J gene is TRBJ1-2, the V gene TRBV19; D is possibly TRBD1 (5 bases). The CDR3 runs 14 residues. With 5 bases removed from V and 0 bases from J, the gap between germline ends came to 10 bases. Germline values: CDR1 LNHDA, CDR2 SQIVND (reference sequence).

The chain couples TRBV9 to TRBJ2-4; possible D gene TRBD2, 6 bases. Germline V gene data show CDR1 as SGDLS and CDR2 as YYNGEE. With 0 bases removed from V and 12 bases from J, the gap between germline ends came to 13 bases. The CDR3 spans 13 residues. The CDR3 DNA sequence: TGTGCCAGCAGCGTAGGCTCCGGGACTTATCAGTACTTC. The encoded protein is CASSVGSGTYQYF.

This chain joins TRBV9 and TRBJ1-1; 8 bases are a match to TRBD1. CDR3 length: 13 residues. Germline CDR1 and CDR2: SGDLS and YYNGEE. Losses at the gene ends were 4 bases for V and 4 bases for J; bases not matched to a gene: 3. The CDR3 DNA reads TGTGCCAGCAGCACCGGACAGGGCACTGAAGCTTTCTTT. Translated: CASSTGQGTEAFF.

The CDR3 DNA follows: TGCGCCAGCAGCTTGGCCGGCTACACAGATACGCAGTATTTT. Its protein product is CASSLAGYTDTQYF. The J gene is TRBJ2-3, the V gene TRBV5-1; D call uncertain. CDR3 length equals 14 residues. Trimming pared 0 bases from V and 2 bases from J, leaving 7 bases between. Germline CDR1 reads SGHRS; CDR2 reads YFSETQ.

The count of this clone is one. The CDR3 DNA is TGTGCCAGCAGTTACTCGGGGCCAGAATATAATTCACCCCTCCACTTT. Its protein is CASSYSGPEYNSPLHF. The chain uses TRBV6-5 and TRBJ1-6; a weak D match, TRBD1 (5 bases). Trimming left V 0 bases short and J 4 bases short, with 10 bases between. The CDR3 sequence is 16 residues long. In germline, CDR1 is MNHEY, CDR2 SVGAGI.

The gene calls are TRBV5-8 and TRBJ1-6, with D hard to call. V was shortened by 1 base and J by 0 bases, with 5 bases between the two germline ends. Germline assignment: CDR1 SGHTS and CDR2 YDEGEE. CDR3 length equals 15 residues. CDR3 in amino acids: CASSLMSSYNSPLHF. The CDR3 DNA sequence: TGTGCCAGCAGCTTGATGAGCTCCTATAATTCACCCCTCCACTTT.